This T cell receptor (beta chain) comes out of a study of identical twins. The authors used template switching to add a universal primer site and gave cDNA unique molecular identifiers. A single record per CDR3 protein comes from TCRdb applying MiXCR to the 5' RACE reads. The sample contains about 480,000 distinct CDR3 sequences, 12% to 15% of which appear only once. Healthy Caucasian individuals made up all the donors. Trimming removed 7 bases from V and 0 bases from J, with 13 bases in between. This CDR3 is 15 amino acids long. CDR1 and CDR2 from the germline V gene are MDHEN and SYDVKM. These same data were also listed under a study on yellow fever vaccine responses in identical twins. That publication notes: Reportedly, twins' vaccine T cell responses looked partly convergent and partly personalized.

Sample: CD4+ T cells sorted from blood. The chain is built from TRBV28 and TRBJ2-1; D is unresolved. The TCR was taken from a woman aged 18 to 35 in good health. CDR3 region: CASMVGISSYNEQFF. DNA of the CDR3: TGTGCCAGCATGGTAGGGATCAGCTCCTACAATGAGCAGTTCTTC.